This entry lists 25 T cell receptor beta chains sequenced from one sample in a study of blood T cell repertoires in COVID-19. Produced via immunoSEQ multiplex PCR; TCRdb's table is partial and in-frame only. This table holds some 250,000 clones, approximately 87% found once. Material for sequencing was peripheral blood. Every receptor here comes from a man aged 60 to 75 with acute or convalescent COVID-19.

V usage is TRBV9 and J usage is TRBJ2-2; TRBD1 aligns across 7 bases. Germline V gene data show CDR1 as SGDLS and CDR2 as YYNGEE. This CDR3 contains 16 residues. V trimming: 2 bases; J trimming: 0 bases; junction bases outside the gene matches: 4. The CDR3 reads CASSVGTDPNTGELFF. Written as DNA, the CDR3 is TGTGCCAGCAGCGTTGGGACAGACCCGAACACCGGGGAGCTGTTTTTT.

This clone appeared a single time. The chain couples TRBV6-1 to TRBJ2-7; tentative D call: TRBD2 (5 bases). This CDR3 has 15 residues. V shed 1 base and J shed 6 bases, with 16 bases lying between them. In germline, CDR1 is MNHNS, CDR2 SASEGT. The CDR3 loop is CASSEGGEARGEQYF. DNA for the CDR3: TGTGCCAGCAGTGAAGGGGGAGAGGCACGGGGCGAGCAGTACTTC.

The gene calls are TRBV5-1 and TRBJ1-2, with 10 bases identical to TRBD1. Trimming cost V 4 bases and J 6 bases; bases outside gene matches: 12. Germline CDR1 and CDR2: SGHRS and YFSETQ. The CDR3 runs 16 residues. The CDR3 reads CASSRGTGDDTHGYTF. The CDR3 bases are TGCGCCAGCAGCCGTGGGACAGGGGACGATACACATGGCTACACCTTC.

The V gene is TRBV5-4, the J gene TRBJ2-1; tentatively, D is TRBD2 (6 bases). The germline gives CDR1 SGHNT, CDR2 YYREEE (reference sequence). The V end was cut by 1 base, the J end by 2 bases, with 13 bases between. The CDR3 is made up of 16 amino acids. CDR3 nucleotide sequence: TGTGCCAGCAGCTTGTTCGGGAGTGGTGCCTACAATGAGCAGTTCTTC. It encodes CASSLFGSGAYNEQFF.

This clone was observed a single time. This chain joins TRBV15 and TRBJ1-2; 7 bases fit TRBD1. Per germline, CDR1 LNHNV and CDR2 YYDKDF (reference sequence). The CDR3 runs to 14 residues. J lost 8 bases, V lost 1 base, and 7 bases had no gene match. CDR3 sequence: CATSRGGQGDGYTF. The CDR3 bases are TGTGCCACCAGCAGAGGGGGCCAGGGGGACGGCTACACCTTC.

The V gene is TRBV18, the J gene TRBJ1-1, with unresolved D. Germline-derived CDR1 and CDR2 are KGHSH and LQKENI. Trimming left V 6 bases short and J 1 base short, with 15 bases between. This CDR3 has 15 amino acids. The CDR3 protein is CASSSKADSNTEAFF. The CDR3 DNA follows: TGTGCCAGCTCCTCCAAGGCGGATTCGAACACTGAAGCTTTCTTT.

The genes are TRBV5-1 and TRBJ1-2; 9 bases align to TRBD1. Germline CDR1 reads SGHRS; CDR2 reads YFSETQ. The CDR3 is 13 amino acids. The V segment lost 4 bases and the J segment 6 bases; nucleotides outside the gene matches: 4. CDR3 in amino acids: CASSPGQGNGYTF. In DNA form, the CDR3 reads TGCGCCAGCAGCCCGGGACAGGGTAATGGCTACACCTTC.

The chain has TRBV19 and TRBJ1-4; possibly TRBD1 for D (6 bases). CDR3 size: 14 residues. Per the germline V gene, CDR1 is LNHDA and CDR2 is SQIVND (reference sequence). The V gene lost 8 bases and the J gene lost 4 bases, with 14 bases spanning the gap. Here the CDR3 reads CASAAGVYNEKLFF. For the CDR3, the DNA is TGTGCCAGTGCCGCAGGGGTCTATAATGAAAAACTGTTTTTT.

This clone was recorded once. This chain connects TRBV9 to TRBJ2-5, with no clear D. The length of the CDR3 is 13 residues. V shed 0 bases and J shed 7 bases, with 10 bases lying between them. Germline V lookup: CDR1 SGDLS, CDR2 YYNGEE. This chain's CDR3 is CASSVAGPGTQYF. In DNA, the CDR3 is TGTGCCAGCAGCGTAGCAGGTCCAGGGACCCAGTACTTC.

V and J are TRBV7-9 and TRBJ2-2; D is possibly TRBD1 (6 bases). Trimming removed 1 base at V and 9 bases at J, with 9 bases between. Germline CDR1 reads SEHNR; CDR2 reads FQNEAQ (reference sequence). This CDR3 spans 13 amino acids. This CDR3 reads CASSLDGGRELFF. The DNA for the CDR3 is TGTGCCAGCAGCTTAGATGGGGGCCGGGAGCTGTTTTTT.

The J gene is TRBJ2-5, the V gene TRBV7-2, with 14 bases fitting TRBD2. J lost 3 bases, V lost 7 bases, and 7 bases had no gene match. Germline CDR1 reads SGHTA; CDR2 reads FQGNSA. The CDR3 runs 16 residues. The CDR3 loop reads CASIRSGLAGEETQYF. The CDR3 DNA follows: TGTGCCAGCATCAGGTCGGGACTAGCGGGAGAAGAGACCCAGTACTTC.

The sample holds one count of this clone. The J gene is TRBJ2-7, the V gene TRBV27, with a weak D call TRBD1 (5 bases). CDR1 MNHEY and CDR2 SMNVEV come from the germline V gene (reference sequence). CDR3 size: 12 residues. Trimming pared 5 bases from V and 6 bases from J, leaving 11 bases between. The CDR3 DNA sequence: TGTGCCAGCAGTCTCCAGGGTGGCGAGCAGTACTTC. Protein: CASSLQGGEQYF.

The chain carries TRBV5-5 and TRBJ2-5; a possible D gene is TRBD2 (6 bases). Per the germline V gene, CDR1 is SGHKS and CDR2 is YYEKEE (reference sequence). The CDR3 length is 16 residues. V was trimmed by 1 base and J by 4 bases, leaving 17 bases between them. In DNA, the CDR3 is TGTGCCAGCAGCTTGTCAGGGAGGAGTGATGGAGAGACCCAGTACTTC. It translates to CASSLSGRSDGETQYF.

The V call is TRBV9, the J call TRBJ2-1; 7 nucleotides align to TRBD1. V lost 5 bases and J lost 5; bases outside the gene matches: 1. The CDR3 is 12 residues long. Germline loops: CDR1 SGDLS, CDR2 YYNGEE. DNA for the CDR3: TGTGCCAGCAGTGGGACAGACAATGAGCAGTTCTTC. Residues: CASSGTDNEQFF.

The chain carries TRBV11-2 and TRBJ1-4, with 8 bases that match TRBD1. J gave up 7 bases and V 0 bases, and 7 bases lay outside the gene matches. Germline V gene sequence: CDR1 SGHAT, CDR2 FQNNGV. The CDR3 contains 16 residues. The CDR3 sequence is CASSLDLTGGGEKLFF. CDR3 DNA: TGTGCCAGCAGCTTAGACCTCACAGGGGGTGGTGAAAAACTGTTTTTT.

This clone was detected once. The chain has TRBV30 and TRBJ1-5, with 9 bases matching TRBD1. This CDR3 spans 14 amino acids. V lost 5 bases and J lost 7; bases outside the gene matches: 9. CDR1 and CDR2 from the germline V gene are GTSNPN and SVGIG (reference sequence). CDR3 in DNA: TGTGCCTGGCAAACAGGGGGCGCGCGGCAGCCCCAGCATTTT. Amino acid sequence: CAWQTGGARQPQHF. The whole variable domain, filled in from reference TRBV30 and TRBJ1-5, reads SQTIHQWPATLVQPVGSPLSLECTVEGTSNPNLYWYRQAAGRGLQLLFYSVGIGQISSEVPQNLSASRPQDRQFILSSKKLLLSDSGFYLCAWQTGGARQPQHFGDGTRLSIL.

The chain employs TRBV20-1 and TRBJ1-1, with D possibly TRBD1 on 6 matching bases. This CDR3 is built from 11 residues. V gave up 3 bases and J gave up 7 bases, with 9 bases separating them. Germline values: CDR1 DFQATT, CDR2 SNEGSKA (reference sequence). The CDR3 loop reads CSARPTGEAFF. The CDR3 DNA reads TGCAGTGCTAGGCCGACAGGTGAAGCTTTCTTT.

V gene TRBV27 combines with J gene TRBJ2-7; TRBD2 matches 11 bases. CDR3 size: 20 residues. The germline gives CDR1 MNHEY, CDR2 SMNVEV (reference sequence). The V gene end was trimmed by 7 bases and the J gene end by 5 bases; junction bases not matched to a gene: 25. In DNA form, the CDR3 reads TGTGCCAGCAAACCCGTGACAGAGACTAGCGGGATTTTCGGTGGGCACGAGCAGTACTTC. Amino acids: CASKPVTETSGIFGGHEQYF.

This clone was found once. CDR3 amino acids: CASSSAPRGLQETQYF. CDR3 DNA: TGCGCCAGCAGCTCGGCCCCGCGGGGACTCCAAGAGACCCAGTACTTC. The rearrangement uses TRBV5-1 and TRBJ2-5, with D tentatively TRBD2 (6 bases). The V and J ends lost 3 bases and 1 base respectively, with 16 bases between them. The CDR3 is made up of 16 amino acids. Germline CDR1 and CDR2: SGHRS and YFSETQ.

This clone was seen only once. This chain links TRBV5-1 with TRBJ2-1, with a weak D call TRBD2 (5 bases). CDR1 and CDR2 from the germline V gene are SGHRS and YFSETQ. The CDR3 covers 15 residues. Trimming took off 6 bases at V and 7 bases at J, with 20 bases between the two ends. CDR3 in DNA: TGCGCCAGCACTCCGAGGGCAGCGGAGAGGAATGAGCAGTTCTTC. Translating it yields CASTPRAAERNEQFF.

This chain uses TRBV6-5 with TRBJ2-3; D is perhaps TRBD2 (6 bases). The CDR3 runs to 13 residues. Germline values: CDR1 MNHEY, CDR2 SVGAGI. V lost 7 bases and J lost 4, with 12 bases in between. The CDR3, as DNA: TGTGCCAGCAAGCCGTCGGGGGCAGATACGCAGTATTTT. As protein: CASKPSGADTQYF.

Details on this clone: At the DNA level, this CDR3 is encoded by other sequences in the same sample as well. The CDR3 loop reads CASSPGQGDSPLHF. CDR3 coding DNA: TGTGCCAGCTCACCTGGACAGGGTGATTCACCCCTCCACTTT. The chain is built from TRBV18 and TRBJ1-6; the match to TRBD1 covers 8 bases. This CDR3 is 14 amino acids long. Looked up from germline, CDR1 is KGHSH and CDR2 is LQKENI. The junction had 3 bases not matched to a gene; V was cut back by 3 bases and J by 8 bases.

The chain combines TRBV12-5 with TRBJ2-7; D remains unclear. V was shortened by 4 bases and J by 6 bases, with 10 bases between the two germline ends. The CDR3 spans 12 residues. Germline V lookup: CDR1 LGHNT, CDR2 FRNRAP. The CDR3 reads CASGSFSGEQYF. DNA of the CDR3: TGTGCTAGTGGTTCGTTCTCGGGCGAGCAGTACTTC. The complete variable domain, with remaining parts taken from reference TRBV12-5 and TRBJ2-7, reads DARVTQTPRHKVTEMGQEVTMRCQPILGHNTVFWYRQTMMQGLELLAYFRNRAPLDDSGMPKDRFSAEMPDATLATLKIQPSEPRDSAVYFCASGSFSGEQYFGPGTRLTVT.

CDR3 sequence: CASRPPGEPQHF. The CDR3 DNA reads TGTGCCAGCAGACCCCCCGGGGAGCCCCAGCATTTT. V and J are TRBV28 and TRBJ1-5, with D uncertain. Trimming cost V 6 bases and J 8 bases, with 11 bases left between them. From germline, CDR1 is MDHEN and CDR2 SYDVKM. The CDR3 is 12 residues long.

The genes are TRBV6-5 and TRBJ2-5, with 8 bases fitting TRBD1. The J segment lost 5 bases and the V segment lost 0 bases, leaving 5 bases of the junction unmatched. The germline CDR1 and CDR2 sequences are MNHEY and SVGAGI. The CDR3 runs 15 residues. The CDR3, as DNA: TGTGCCAGCAGTTACTCGCAGGGGGCCGGGGAGACCCAGTACTTC. Its protein product is CASSYSQGAGETQYF.